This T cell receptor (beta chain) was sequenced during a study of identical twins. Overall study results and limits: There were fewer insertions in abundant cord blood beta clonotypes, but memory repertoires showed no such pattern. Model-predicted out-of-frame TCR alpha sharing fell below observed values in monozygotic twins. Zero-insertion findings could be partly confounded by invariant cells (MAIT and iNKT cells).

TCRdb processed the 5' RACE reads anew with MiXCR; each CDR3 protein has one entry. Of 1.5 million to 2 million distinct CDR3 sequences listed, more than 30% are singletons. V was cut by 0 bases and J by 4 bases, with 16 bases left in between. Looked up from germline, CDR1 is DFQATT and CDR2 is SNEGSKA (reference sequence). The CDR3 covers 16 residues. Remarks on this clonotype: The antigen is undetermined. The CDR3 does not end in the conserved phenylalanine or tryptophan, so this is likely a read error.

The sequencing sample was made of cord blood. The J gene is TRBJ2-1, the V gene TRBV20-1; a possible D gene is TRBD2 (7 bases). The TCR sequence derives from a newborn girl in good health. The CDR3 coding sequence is TGCAGTGCTAGAGATCCCTCGGGGGGCCCGTACAATGAGCAGTTCATC. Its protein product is CSARDPSGGPYNEQFI.